This T cell receptor beta chain is from a study of long-term antiretroviral therapy in people with HIV. Study-wide background: The oldest specimens predate the 2015 immediate-ART recommendation by about a decade.

Notes on this clone: Its antigen is unidentified.

The authors ran the immunoSEQ assay, v3.0, at survey level. Using immunoSEQ multiplex PCR, the repertoire was profiled, and TCRdb retains in-frame clones only, with some absent. The table includes about 18,000 clones, 85% to 90% detected once. Study findings and constraints: Blood obtained between about 2003 and 2018 may reflect older ART regimens. Pre-ART expanded clones dominated the repertoire at every time point. Transplant-donor-level diversity was not reached after ART, though diversity increased.

The CDR3 contains 12 residues. Trimming cost V 3 bases and J 4 bases, with 6 bases left between them. The germline V gene has CDR1 MDHEN and CDR2 SYDVKM. The clonotype was recovered from a man aged 45-65 years with HIV. This chain connects TRBV28 to TRBJ1-1; D unresolved. The specimen comprised unsorted PBMCs, sampled 4.2 years after starting antiretroviral therapy. CDR3 sequence reads: CASSFLFTEAFF. The CDR3 DNA reads TGTGCCAGCAGTTTCCTATTCACTGAAGCTTTCTTT. Combining the CDR3 with reference TRBV28 and TRBJ1-1 gives the whole variable domain DVKVTQSSRYLVKRTGEKVFLECVQDMDHENMFWYRQDPGLGLRLIYFSYDVKMKEKGDIPEGYSVSREKKERFSLILESASTNQTSMYLCASSFLFTEAFFGQGTRLTVV.